The sequence of this T cell receptor beta chain was determined in a study of cytomegalovirus exposure and HLA in healthy donors. This clone was recorded only once. Its antigen is undetermined. The CDR3 has 15 amino acids. V lost 3 bases and J lost 0; bases outside the gene matches: 2. CDR1 is LNHDA, CDR2 SQIVND, per germline (reference sequence). The primer mix had 60 Vbeta and 13 Jbeta primers. Data came from immunoSEQ multiplex PCR; TCRdb stores just in-frame clones and leaves some out. The data contain tens of thousands of clones, around 76% of them singletons. Findings of the study overall: A later analysis found that most CMV-associated TCR beta chains appeared HLA-restricted.

The chain recombines TRBV19 with TRBJ2-3, with 8 positions matching TRBD1. Sequencing used PBMCs. This receptor was taken from a man in his forties in good health and CMV-seronegative. DNA of the CDR3: TGTGCCAGTAGTATTGACAGGGGAAGCACAGATACGCAGTATTTT. It specifies CASSIDRGSTDTQYF. The full variable domain, completed using reference TRBV19 and TRBJ2-3, is DGGITQSPKYLFRKEGQNVTLSCEQNLNHDAMYWYRQDPGQGLRLIYYSQIVNDFQKGDIAEGYSVSREKKESFPLTVTSAQKNPTAFYLCASSIDRGSTDTQYFGPGTRLTVL.